This T cell receptor (beta chain) was recorded in a study of blood T cells in healthy people across ages. Together with a sample-barcoded 5' primer, a J-beta primer mix was included in a second PCR lasting about 7 to 11 cycles. TCRdb processed the 5' RACE reads anew with MiXCR; each CDR3 protein has one entry. The sample contains roughly 1.7 million distinct CDR3 sequences, about 31% of which appear only once. CDR3 size: 13 residues. V dropped 6 bases and J dropped 5 bases, with 13 bases sitting between them. The V gene's germline CDR1 is MNHEY and CDR2 SVGEGT. This sequence joins TRBV6-2 or TRBV6-3 and TRBJ1-2; D call uncertain. The sequence was obtained from a woman in her twenties or thirties in good health. Sequenced sample: blood. CDR3 nucleotides: TGTGCCAGCAGACCGGGGAGCACTTATGGCTACACCTTC. As protein: CASRPGSTYGYTF.